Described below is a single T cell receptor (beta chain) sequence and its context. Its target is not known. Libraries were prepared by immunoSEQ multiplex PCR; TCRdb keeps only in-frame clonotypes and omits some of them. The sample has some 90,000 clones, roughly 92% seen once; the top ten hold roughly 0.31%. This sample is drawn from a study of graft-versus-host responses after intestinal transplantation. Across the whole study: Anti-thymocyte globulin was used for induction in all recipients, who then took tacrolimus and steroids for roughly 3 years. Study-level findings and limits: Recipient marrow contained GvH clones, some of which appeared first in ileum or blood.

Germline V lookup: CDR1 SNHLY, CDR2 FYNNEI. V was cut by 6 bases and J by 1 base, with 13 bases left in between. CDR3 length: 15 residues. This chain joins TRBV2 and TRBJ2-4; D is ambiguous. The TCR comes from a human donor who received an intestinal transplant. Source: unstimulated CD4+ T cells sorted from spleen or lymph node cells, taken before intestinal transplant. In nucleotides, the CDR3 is TGTGCCAGCAGGGTGGATGGGGTGGCCAAAAACATTCAGTACTTC. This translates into CASRVDGVAKNIQYF. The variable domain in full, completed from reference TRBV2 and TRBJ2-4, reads EPEVTQTPSHQVTQMGQEVILRCVPISNHLYFYWYRQILGQKVEFLVSFYNNEISEKSEIFDDQFSVERPDGSNFTLKIRSTKLEDSAMYFCASRVDGVAKNIQYFGAGTRLSVL.